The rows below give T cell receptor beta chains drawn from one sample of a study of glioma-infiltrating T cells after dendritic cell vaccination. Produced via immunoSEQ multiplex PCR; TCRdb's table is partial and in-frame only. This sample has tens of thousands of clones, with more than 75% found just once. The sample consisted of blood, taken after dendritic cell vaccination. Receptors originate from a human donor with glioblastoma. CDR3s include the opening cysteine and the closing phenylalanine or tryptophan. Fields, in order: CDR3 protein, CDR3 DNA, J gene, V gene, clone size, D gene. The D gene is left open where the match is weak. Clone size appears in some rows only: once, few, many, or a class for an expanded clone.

CASSIYTGNYGYTF | TGTGCCAGTAGTATCTACACAGGGAACTATGGCTACACCTTC | TRBJ1-2 | TRBV19 | - | -
CSVEAPTRAGEDTQYF | TGCAGCGTTGAAGCGCCTACGCGAGCGGGGGAAGATACGCAGTATTTT | TRBJ2-3 | TRBV29-1 | once | TRBD2
CAWAGGGETQYF | TGTGCCTGGGCCGGGGGTGGAGAGACCCAGTACTTC | TRBJ2-5 | TRBV30 | - | -
CASSQLLGGGEQYF | TGTGCCAGCAGCCAGCTCCTAGGGGGGGGCGAGCAGTACTTC | TRBJ2-7 | TRBV5-4 | few | -
CASSKTGGGRTDTQYF | TGTGCCAGCAGCAAGACAGGGGGCGGTCGCACAGATACGCAGTATTTT | TRBJ2-3 | TRBV9 | - | TRBD1
CASSWGTGKVWNQPQHF | TGTGCCAGCAGTTGGGGGACAGGGAAAGTTTGGAATCAGCCCCAGCATTTT | TRBJ1-5 | TRBV28 | - | TRBD1
CASGPGLVGSETQYF | TGTGCCAGCGGTCCGGGACTAGTCGGGTCAGAGACCCAGTACTTC | TRBJ2-5 | TRBV6-1 | - | TRBD2
CASSNRDSGTDTQYF | TGTGCCAGCAGTAACCGGGACAGCGGCACAGATACGCAGTATTTT | TRBJ2-3 | TRBV28 | - | TRBD1
CASSRSGGPDTQYF | TGTGCCAGCAGCCGTAGCGGGGGGCCAGATACGCAGTATTTT | TRBJ2-3 | TRBV4-2 | - | TRBD2
CASSERAEGGAAFF | TGTGCCAGCAGTGAGAGAGCCGAAGGGGGGGCGGCTTTCTTT | TRBJ1-1 | TRBV25-1 | once | -
CASSGDRSQETQYF | TGTGCCAGCAGTGGGGACAGATCCCAAGAGACCCAGTACTTC | TRBJ2-5 | TRBV11-1 | - | TRBD1
CASTDRGGHQPQHF | TGTGCCAGTACGGACAGGGGAGGCCATCAGCCCCAGCATTTT | TRBJ1-5 | TRBV19 | - | TRBD1
CTSSQFILTGGNQPQHF | TGCACCAGCAGCCAATTTATTCTGACAGGGGGCAATCAGCCCCAGCATTTT | TRBJ1-5 | TRBV1 | - | -
CASSAARGLGQVNEKLFF | TGCGCCAGCAGCGCCGCCCGCGGTTTAGGACAGGTTAATGAAAAACTGTTTTTT | TRBJ1-4 | TRBV5-1 | - | TRBD1
CASSSTTGATEAFF | TGTGCCAGCAGTTCCACGACAGGGGCCACTGAAGCTTTCTTT | TRBJ1-1 | TRBV6-5 | - | TRBD1
CASSLALKTEAFF | TGTGCCAGCAGCCTCGCGCTGAAGACTGAAGCTTTCTTT | TRBJ1-1 | TRBV7-6 | - | -
CASSSYGTEIYGYTF | TGTGCCAGCAGCTCATACGGGACAGAAATCTATGGCTACACCTTC | TRBJ1-2 | TRBV7-2 | - | TRBD1
CASSLGGLDRYF | TGTGCCAGCAGCTTAGGAGGGCTGGACAGGTACTTC | TRBJ2-5 | TRBV7-9 | - | -
CASSPRAGVLSDTQYF | TGTGCCAGCAGCCCACGGGCGGGGGTTTTGTCAGATACGCAGTATTTT | TRBJ2-3 | TRBV9 | - | TRBD2
CASSKDRAVYEQYF | TGTGCCAGCAGCAAAGACAGGGCTGTTTACGAGCAGTACTTC | TRBJ2-7 | TRBV6-1 | - | TRBD1
CASSLVGTGKYEQYF | TGCGCCAGCAGCTTGGTGGGTACGGGGAAATACGAGCAGTACTTC | TRBJ2-7 | TRBV5-1 | - | -
CASSQDRARGYTF | TGCGCCAGCAGCCAAGACAGGGCCCGTGGCTACACCTTC | TRBJ1-2 | TRBV4-3 | - | -
CASSLDRQKYSEQFF | TGTGCCAGCAGCTTGGATCGCCAGAAGTACAGTGAGCAGTTCTTC | TRBJ2-1 | TRBV5-4 | - | -
CASSQVPSTDTQYF | TGTGCCAGCAGCCAGGTCCCCAGCACAGATACGCAGTATTTT | TRBJ2-3 | TRBV7-2 | - | -
CAWSQVFTTDTQYF | TGTGCCTGGAGCCAGGTTTTTACCACAGATACGCAGTATTTT | TRBJ2-3 | TRBV30 | once | -
CASSEEPGGWATDTQYF | TGTGCCAGCAGTGAGGAACCCGGTGGGTGGGCCACAGATACGCAGTATTTT | TRBJ2-3 | TRBV6-1 | - | -
CAWSGQGYEQYF | TGTGCCTGGAGCGGACAGGGTTACGAGCAGTACTTC | TRBJ2-7 | TRBV30 | - | TRBD1
CASSQDLGLAGTDTQYF | TGCGCCAGCAGCCAAGATTTGGGACTAGCGGGGACAGATACGCAGTATTTT | TRBJ2-3 | TRBV4-3 | - | TRBD2
CASTLTGELFF | TGTGCCAGCACCCTCACCGGGGAGCTGTTTTTT | TRBJ2-2 | TRBV6-6 | - | -
CASSEAGGEWYEQYF | TGTGCCAGCAGTGAAGCTGGGGGGGAATGGTACGAGCAGTACTTC | TRBJ2-7 | TRBV2 | - | TRBD2
CASGETGLLREQYF | TGTGCCAGCGGAGAGACAGGCCTGCTTAGGGAGCAGTACTTC | TRBJ2-5 | TRBV6-5 | - | -
CASSPDTFNEQFF | TGTGCCAGCAGCCCGGACACTTTCAATGAGCAGTTCTTC | TRBJ2-1 | TRBV5-6 | - | -
CASSHRQGDNSPLHF | TGCGCCAGCAGCCACCGACAGGGCGACAATTCCCCCCTCCACTTT | TRBJ1-6 | TRBV4-1 | - | TRBD1
CSVGGTGNTDTQYF | TGCAGCGTTGGGGGGACAGGGAACACAGATACGCAGTATTTT | TRBJ2-3 | TRBV29-1 | - | TRBD1
CASREQGTSSNSPLHF | TGTGCCAGTAGGGAACAGGGTACGAGTTCGAATTCACCCCTCCACTTT | TRBJ1-6 | TRBV19 | - | -
CASSLNADTEAFF | TGCGCCAGCAGCCTTAACGCGGACACTGAAGCTTTCTTT | TRBJ1-1 | TRBV5-1 | once | -
CASSPRVVNSPLHF | TGTGCCAGCAGCCCCAGGGTCGTTAATTCACCCCTCCACTTT | TRBJ1-6 | TRBV9 | - | -
CASSPEGLAGALTRYNEQFF | TGCGCCAGCAGCCCAGAGGGGCTAGCGGGGGCCCTGACAAGATACAATGAGCAGTTCTTC | TRBJ2-1 | TRBV4-3 | many | TRBD2
CASSPTQAGFNYGYTF | TGTGCCAGCTCACCAACGCAGGCAGGGTTCAACTATGGCTACACCTTC | TRBJ1-2 | TRBV18 | - | -
CSAQGWDTDTQYF | TGCAGCGCTCAGGGTTGGGACACAGATACGCAGTATTTT | TRBJ2-3 | TRBV29-1 | - | -
CASSIYGDSYNEQFF | TGTGCCAGTAGTATCTACGGGGACTCCTACAATGAGCAGTTCTTC | TRBJ2-1 | TRBV19 | - | -
CASSADWRGDYGYTF | TGTGCCAGCAGCGCCGACTGGCGGGGAGACTATGGCTACACCTTC | TRBJ1-2 | TRBV11-3 | - | -
CASSPPGLMNTEAFF | TGTGCCAGCTCACCTCCAGGACTGATGAACACTGAAGCTTTCTTT | TRBJ1-1 | TRBV18 | - | -
CASSLPPGMPRF | TGTGCCAGCAGCCTACCCCCCGGGATGCCCCGCTTC | TRBJ2-7 | TRBV7-3 | - | -
CASSLEWLPPNGYTF | TGTGCCAGCAGTCTGGAGTGGCTTCCCCCGAATGGCTACACCTTC | TRBJ1-2 | TRBV7-9 | once | -
CASIRGLGDIQYF | TGTGCCAGTATTCGCGGGCTCGGGGACATTCAGTACTTC | TRBJ2-4 | TRBV6-6 | - | -
CASRTPRVMNTEAFF | TGTGCCAGCAGAACCCCCAGGGTCATGAACACTGAAGCTTTCTTT | TRBJ1-1 | TRBV28 | - | -
CASSLESEETQYF | TGCGCCAGCAGCTTGGAATCTGAAGAGACCCAGTACTTC | TRBJ2-5 | TRBV5-1 | once | -
CASSQDYRTGSYEQYF | TGCGCCAGCAGCCAAGATTATAGAACAGGGTCGTACGAGCAGTACTTC | TRBJ2-7 | TRBV4-3 | - | -
CASSIGQFNEQFF | TGTGCCAGTAGTATAGGTCAGTTTAATGAGCAGTTCTTC | TRBJ2-1 | TRBV19 | medium-sized | -
CSVLDNIAGEQFF | TGCAGCGTCCTCGACAATATCGCGGGGGAGCAGTTCTTC | TRBJ2-1 | TRBV29-1 | - | -
CTSSPTRLGSQETQYF | TGCACCAGCAGCCCGACACGGTTAGGCAGCCAAGAGACCCAGTACTTC | TRBJ2-5 | TRBV1 | - | -
CASSKERGTEAFF | TGTGCCAGCAGCAAAGAACGGGGAACTGAAGCTTTCTTT | TRBJ1-1 | TRBV14 | - | -
CASSAGTTDTDTQYF | TGTGCCAGCAGCGCGGGGACTACAGACACAGATACGCAGTATTTT | TRBJ2-3 | TRBV5-6 | once | TRBD2
CASSFGQGGTGELFF | TGTGCCAGCAGCTTCGGACAGGGAGGGACCGGGGAGCTGTTTTTT | TRBJ2-2 | TRBV5-4 | - | -
CAWSARRGYTF | TGTGCCTGGAGCGCGCGGAGGGGCTACACCTTC | TRBJ1-2 | TRBV30 | - | -
CASSFSGGAGADTQYF | TGTGCCAGCAGCTTCTCCGGTGGAGCGGGGGCAGATACGCAGTATTTT | TRBJ2-3 | TRBV7-2 | few | TRBD2
CASSEQAYEQYF | TGCGCCAGCAGTGAGCAGGCCTACGAGCAGTACTTC | TRBJ2-7 | TRBV10-2 | - | -
CASSQEEGVEAFF | TGCGCCAGCAGCCAAGAGGAAGGAGTTGAAGCTTTCTTT | TRBJ1-1 | TRBV4-3 | - | -